A single sample is the source of the 5 T cell receptor beta chains below, sequenced in a study of shared clonotypes between healthy human individuals. The method was immunoSEQ multiplex PCR; TCRdb's version includes in-frame clones alone and lacks a portion of them. The table records 950,000 to 1,100,000 clones, 65% to 80% of them present only once. Material for sequencing was memory CD4+ T cells sorted from blood. Documented subset: CD45RA-negative fraction. The receptors stem from a young man in good health.

This clone was seen once. The V call is TRBV5-4, the J call TRBJ2-3, with no clear D. CDR1 and CDR2 (germline): SGHNT, YYREEE (reference sequence). V lost 2 bases to trimming and J lost 6 bases, with 7 bases between them. The CDR3 sequence is 12 residues long. The CDR3 coding sequence is TGTGCCAGCAGCTTCCCTGGGGATACGCAGTATTTT. Residues: CASSFPGDTQYF.

The count of this clone is one. This chain joins TRBV6-5 and TRBJ2-3; TRBD1 is a possible D gene (5 bases). Trimming removed 2 bases from V and 0 bases from J, with 6 bases in between. The CDR3 contains 14 residues. Looked up from germline, CDR1 is MNHEY and CDR2 is SVGAGI. This CDR3 reads CASSYQGSTDTQYF. The CDR3 region has the DNA TGTGCCAGCAGTTACCAGGGCAGCACAGATACGCAGTATTTT.

The rearrangement links TRBV19 to TRBJ1-1, with D tentatively TRBD1 (5 bases). V gave up 6 bases and J gave up 4 bases, with 18 bases separating them. The germline V gene encodes CDR1 LNHDA and CDR2 SQIVND (reference sequence). The CDR3 totals 15 residues. CDR3 nucleotides: TGTGCCAGTAGCCTGGGAACGACAGTTCGCACTGAAGCTTTCTTT. Protein: CASSLGTTVRTEAFF.

This clone was detected a few times. J is TRBJ2-2 and V is TRBV7-8; 9 bases map to TRBD1. CDR3 length: 17 residues. Germline V lookup: CDR1 SGHVS, CDR2 FQNEAQ. The trim removed 5 bases at V and 0 bases at J, leaving 7 bases unmatched. The CDR3 DNA sequence: TGTGCCAGCAGCCCTAACCGACAGGGGGCGAACACCGGGGAGCTGTTTTTT. Protein sequence: CASSPNRQGANTGELFF.

The gene calls are TRBV7-9 and TRBJ1-2; D is possibly TRBD1 (5 bases). Trimming stripped 3 bases from V and 3 bases from J, with 8 bases between. Germline V gene sequence: CDR1 SEHNR, CDR2 FQNEAQ (reference sequence). The CDR3 covers 13 residues. The CDR3 DNA reads TGTGCCAGCAGCTTTACAGGAGACTATGGCTACACCTTC. Translated, it gives CASSFTGDYGYTF.